These 23 T cell receptor beta chains came from one sample sequenced in a study of T cell repertoires in cytomegalovirus infection. Their specific antigens are unknown. One entry per CDR3 protein, called by TCRdb with MiXCR from the reads. Among around 710,000 distinct CDR3 sequences listed, about 27% were seen once. This specimen was cultured CD8+ T cells from PBMCs, taken from culture after CMV antigen stimulation. The source is a human donor in good health (CMV status not recorded). Some clones in this sample may be carry-over from other donors' samples.

This clonotype was observed a single time. A clone one base away is much larger, so this may be a read error. The chain carries TRBV6-4 and TRBJ1-6; 9 bases match TRBD1. The CDR3 runs to 14 residues. CDR1 and CDR2 (germline): MRHNA, SNTAGT. The V and J ends lost 6 bases and 7 bases, in that order; junction bases with no gene match: 4. CDR3 sequence (DNA): TGTGCCAGCAGCGCCGGGACAGGGAATTCACCCCTCCACTTT. Its translation: CASSAGTGNSPLHF.

The rearrangement joins TRBV6-5 to TRBJ1-1, with no clear D. CDR1 is MNHEY and CDR2 is SVGAGI in the germline V gene. CDR3 length: 15 residues. The germline V and J ends were trimmed by 4 bases and 0 bases, with 12 bases remaining between them. The CDR3 loop is CASSFSAGLNTEAFF. The CDR3 nucleotides are TGTGCCAGCAGTTTTTCCGCGGGGTTGAACACTGAAGCTTTCTTT.

This clonotype turned up a few times. This chain connects TRBV10-3 to TRBJ1-5, with TRBD1 matching over 8 bases. The CDR3 runs to 13 residues. Germline trimming cut 1 base from V and 8 bases from J; bases unmatched to any gene: 1. Germline lookup yields CDR1 ENHRY and CDR2 SYGVKD. CDR3: CAISEYRGKPQHF. DNA for the CDR3: TGTGCCATCAGTGAGTACAGGGGGAAGCCCCAGCATTTT.

In its sample, this clonotype was seen a few times. The V gene is TRBV27, the J gene TRBJ2-7; maybe TRBD2 (5 bases). The V gene lost 5 bases and the J gene lost 6 bases, with 11 bases spanning the gap. Germline V CDR1 and CDR2: MNHEY, SMNVEV (reference sequence). This CDR3 is built from 12 residues. The CDR3 DNA sequence: TGTGCCAGCAGTGCCCGGACTGGCGAGCAGTACGTC. Protein: CASSARTGEQYV.

The rearrangement links TRBV29-1 to TRBJ1-1, with unresolved D. The CDR3 is made up of 14 amino acids. The germline V gene has CDR1 SQVTM and CDR2 ANQGSEA. V dropped 3 bases and J dropped 3 bases, with 14 bases sitting between them. In DNA form, the CDR3 reads TGCAGCGTTGAGCTCAAAGGTAGGGACACTGAAGCTTTCTTT. Its protein is CSVELKGRDTEAFF.

This clonotype was counted at least ten times. V gene TRBV7-2 combines with J gene TRBJ2-1; TRBD2 is a possible D gene (7 bases). V dropped 3 bases and J dropped 6 bases, with 21 bases sitting between them. Germline loops: CDR1 SGHTA, CDR2 FQGNSA. The CDR3 length is 17 residues. DNA for the CDR3: TGTGCCAGCAGCTTCATCTCGGAGGGGGGGCCCAGCAATGAGCAGTTCTTC. Its protein is CASSFISEGGPSNEQFF.

This clonotype was observed a few times. The CDR3, as DNA: TGTGCCAGCAGCCAGGGGGAAAGCACTGAAGCTTTCTTT. Translating gives CASSQGESTEAFF. The genes are TRBV7-6 and TRBJ1-1; 7 positions match TRBD1. In germline, CDR1 is SGHVS, CDR2 FNYEAQ. CDR3 size: 13 residues. V gave up 5 bases and J gave up 4 bases; unmatched junction bases: 4.

The rearrangement joins TRBV2 to TRBJ1-2; possible D gene TRBD1, 6 bases. Germline V lookup: CDR1 SNHLY, CDR2 FYNNEI. The V end lost 10 bases, the J end lost 3 bases, and 12 bases lay between the germline ends. This CDR3 is 12 amino acids long. The CDR3 loop reads CAILQGDYGYTF. The CDR3 coding sequence is TGTGCCATCCTACAGGGCGACTATGGCTACACCTTC. Full variable domain (rest looked up from reference TRBV2 and TRBJ1-2): EPEVTQTPSHQVTQMGQEVILRCVPISNHLYFYWYRQILGQKVEFLVSFYNNEISEKSEIFDDQFSVERPDGSNFTLKIRSTKLEDSAMYFCAILQGDYGYTFGSGTRLTVV.

V and J are TRBV24-1 and TRBJ2-2; D remains unclear. The V and J ends lost 7 bases and 0 bases respectively, with 5 bases between them. Germline CDR1 and CDR2: KGHDR and SFDVKD. This CDR3 spans 13 amino acids. The CDR3 region is CATRQSNTGELFF. The CDR3 DNA follows: TGTGCCACCAGACAGTCGAACACCGGGGAGCTGTTTTTT.

The rearrangement uses TRBV12-3 or TRBV12-4 and TRBJ2-1; no clear D. Trimming shortened V by 5 bases and J by 6 bases, and 14 bases separated the two germline ends. The CDR3 has 14 amino acids. DNA of the CDR3: TGTGCCAGCAGTGCTCAGACGGAATTCAATGAGCAGTTCTTC. Protein: CASSAQTEFNEQFF.

This clonotype was seen more than once but under ten times. The gene calls are TRBV7-9 and TRBJ2-3; no clear D gene. The ends were cut back, 2 bases at V and 4 bases at J, with 7 bases in the middle. Germline CDR1 reads SEHNR; CDR2 reads FQNEAQ (reference sequence). The CDR3 contains 13 residues. The CDR3, as DNA: TGTGCCAGCAGCTTAACGATAGCAGATACGCAGTATTTT. Residues: CASSLTIADTQYF. The full variable domain, with the rest looked up from reference TRBV7-9 and TRBJ2-3, is DTGVSQNPRHKITKRGQNVTFRCDPISEHNRLYWYRQTLGQGPEFLTYFQNEAQLEKSRLLSDRFSAERPKGSFSTLEIQRTEQGDSAMYLCASSLTIADTQYFGPGTRLTVL.

This clonotype was seen more than once but under ten times. The chain couples TRBV4-3 to TRBJ1-1; TRBD1 aligns across 7 bases. Trimming at V came to 4 bases and at J to 6 bases, leaving 8 bases not matched to a gene. Germline V CDR1 and CDR2: LGHNA, YSLEER. The CDR3 extends over 14 amino acids. The DNA of the CDR3 is TGCGCCAGCAGCCCTCGCGAGGGGGCGGCTGAAGCTTTCTTT. Amino acids: CASSPREGAAEAFF.

J is TRBJ2-7 and V is TRBV15; TRBD1 aligns across 10 bases. CDR1 LNHNV and CDR2 YYDKDF come from the germline V gene (reference sequence). J gave up 6 bases and V 0 bases, and 5 bases lay outside the gene matches. This CDR3 region has 15 residues. CDR3 nucleotide sequence: TGTGCCACCAGCAGAGAGGGGACAGGGGATGGCGAGCAGTACTTC. Residues: CATSREGTGDGEQYF.

V usage is TRBV15 and J usage is TRBJ1-1; no clear D. Germline loops: CDR1 LNHNV, CDR2 YYDKDF (reference sequence). V lost 1 base, J lost 1 base, and 13 bases lay in between. This CDR3 is 16 amino acids long. The CDR3 bases are TGTGCCACCAGCAGAGCTCGGGCCAACAAGAACACTGAAGCTTTCTTT. This codes for CATSRARANKNTEAFF. The entire variable domain, with the rest obtained from reference TRBV15 and TRBJ1-1, is as follows: DAMVIQNPRYQVTQFGKPVTLSCSQTLNHNVMYWYQQKSSQAPKLLFHYYDKDFNNEADTPDNFQSRRPNTSFCFLDIRSPGLGDTAMYLCATSRARANKNTEAFFGQGTRLTVV.

The chain is built from TRBV12-5 and TRBJ2-1, with TRBD2 identical over 11 bases. The CDR3 has 15 amino acids. The ends lost 3 bases at V and 5 bases at J; junction bases unmatched: 3. Germline-derived CDR1 and CDR2 are LGHNT and FRNRAP. The CDR3 here is CASGFLAGGNNEQFF. The CDR3 DNA is TGTGCTAGTGGTTTCCTAGCGGGGGGCAACAATGAGCAGTTCTTC. Together with reference TRBV12-5 and TRBJ2-1, the CDR3 gives the full variable domain: DARVTQTPRHKVTEMGQEVTMRCQPILGHNTVFWYRQTMMQGLELLAYFRNRAPLDDSGMPKDRFSAEMPDATLATLKIQPSEPRDSAVYFCASGFLAGGNNEQFFGPGTRLTVL.

This clonotype was seen repeatedly, ten times or more. The chain carries TRBV7-2 and TRBJ2-5; the D call may be TRBD1 or TRBD2 (5 bases each). The CDR3 runs to 15 residues. Looked up from germline, CDR1 is SGHTA and CDR2 is FQGNSA. V lost 5 bases, J lost 7 bases, and 20 bases lay in between. CDR3 sequence reads: CASSLGWDVVWTQYF. In DNA form, the CDR3 reads TGTGCCAGCAGCCTCGGGTGGGACGTTGTTTGGACCCAGTACTTC.

The rearrangement joins TRBV6-5 to TRBJ1-1; maybe TRBD1 (5 bases). The CDR3 runs 16 residues. Germline V gives CDR1 MNHEY, CDR2 SVGAGI. V was shortened by 0 bases and J by 0 bases, with 11 bases between the two germline ends. The CDR3 DNA sequence: TGTGCCAGCAGTTACTCGATAGGGGATCTGAACACTGAAGCTTTCTTT. It yields the protein CASSYSIGDLNTEAFF.

The chain combines TRBV27 with TRBJ2-2, with D maybe TRBD1 (5 bases). V lost 2 bases to trimming and J lost 6 bases, with 10 bases between them. The germline V gene has CDR1 MNHEY and CDR2 SMNVEV (reference sequence). This CDR3 spans 14 amino acids. The CDR3: CASSLTNRPGELFF. The CDR3 coding sequence is TGTGCCAGCAGTTTAACCAACAGGCCCGGGGAGCTGTTTTTT.

This clonotype occurred many times. The chain links TRBV7-2 to TRBJ1-2; 9 nucleotides align to TRBD1. The CDR3 extends over 15 amino acids. J was trimmed by 7 bases and V by 5 bases; bases with no gene match: 11. Germline V gene data show CDR1 as SGHTA and CDR2 as FQGNSA. The CDR3 sequence is CASSGTGTGIGGYTF. CDR3 bases: TGTGCCAGCAGCGGTACCGGGACAGGGATCGGTGGCTACACCTTC. The complete variable domain, with remaining parts taken from reference TRBV7-2 and TRBJ1-2, reads GAGVSQSPSNKVTEKGKDVELRCDPISGHTALYWYRQSLGQGLEFLIYFQGNSAPDKSGLPSDRFSAERTGGSVSTLTIQRTQQEDSAVYLCASSGTGTGIGGYTFGSGTRLTVV.

This clonotype was seen more than once but under ten times. CDR3 nucleotide sequence: TGTGCCAGCAGCCAAGGCTTGGGGACGGCCAGTCCTAATGAAAAACTGTTTTTT. It is translated as CASSQGLGTASPNEKLFF. The chain couples TRBV14 to TRBJ1-4; D may be TRBD1 (5 bases). V was shortened by 1 base and J by 3 bases, with 18 bases between the two germline ends. The CDR3 contains 18 residues. The germline CDR1 and CDR2 sequences are SGHDN and FVKESK.

The table lists this clonotype with a few counts. This rearrangement joins TRBV19 to TRBJ2-7; 11 nucleotides agree with TRBD1. This CDR3 is built from 14 residues. Germline V gene data show CDR1 as LNHDA and CDR2 as SQIVND (reference sequence). The junction had 7 bases not matched to a gene; V was cut back by 8 bases and J by 4 bases. The CDR3 DNA is TGTGCCAGTTCCGGGACAGGGGGAGCTTACGAGCAGTACGTC. Translating it yields CASSGTGGAYEQYV.

This clonotype was seen many times. The chain links TRBV7-8 to TRBJ1-1; possibly TRBD1 for D (5 bases). This CDR3 is 17 amino acids long. Looked up from germline, CDR1 is SGHVS and CDR2 is FQNEAQ. The germline V and J ends were trimmed by 0 bases and 0 bases, with 14 bases remaining between them. CDR3 sequence reads: CASSLARQGWVNTEAFF. DNA of the CDR3: TGTGCCAGCAGCTTAGCGCGCCAGGGATGGGTGAACACTGAAGCTTTCTTT.

J is TRBJ2-3 and V is TRBV2, with D maybe TRBD2 (6 bases). The CDR3 contains 13 residues. Trimming took 6 bases from V and 5 from J, leaving 12 bases between them. Germline lookup yields CDR1 SNHLY and CDR2 FYNNEI. CDR3 sequence reads: CASRRQGGDTQYF. The CDR3 nucleotides are TGTGCCAGCAGGAGGCAGGGAGGAGATACGCAGTATTTT. The full variable domain, rest sourced from reference TRBV2 and TRBJ2-3, is EPEVTQTPSHQVTQMGQEVILRCVPISNHLYFYWYRQILGQKVEFLVSFYNNEISEKSEIFDDQFSVERPDGSNFTLKIRSTKLEDSAMYFCASRRQGGDTQYFGPGTRLTVL.